These 13 T cell receptor beta chains were sequenced from one sample in a study of blood T cell repertoires in COVID-19. Only in-frame clones appear in the TCRdb table, and some are missing; sequencing was by immunoSEQ multiplex PCR. The profile shows about 70,000 clones, roughly 80% of them singletons. Sequenced sample: peripheral blood. The receptors come from a woman between 70 and 85 years old with acute or convalescent COVID-19.

This chain links TRBV5-1 with TRBJ2-1; 7 bases match TRBD1. Germline V gene lookup returns CDR1 SGHRS and CDR2 YFSETQ. The CDR3 runs 15 residues. J was trimmed by 6 bases and V by 7 bases; bases with no gene match: 13. The CDR3 DNA sequence: TGCGCCAGCGGGGACAGCCCAGCACCCCGCAATGAGCAGTTCTTC. Its protein is CASGDSPAPRNEQFF.

The chain combines TRBV7-6 with TRBJ1-2; D gene unclear. The CDR3 length is 12 residues. CDR1 is SGHVS, CDR2 FNYEAQ, per germline. Trimming pared 4 bases from V and 3 bases from J, leaving 6 bases between. CDR3 in amino acids: CASSSQYYGYTF. In DNA, the CDR3 is TGTGCCAGCAGCTCACAGTACTATGGCTACACCTTC. The full variable domain, in which reference TRBV7-6 and TRBJ1-2 provide the parts outside the CDR3, is GAGVSQSPRYKVTKRGQDVALRCDPISGHVSLYWYRQALGQGPEFLTYFNYEAQQDKSGLPNDRFSAERPEGSISTLTIQRTEQRDSAMYRCASSSQYYGYTFGSGTRLTVV.

V and J are TRBV11-1 and TRBJ2-5, with 8 bases lining up with TRBD1. Germline assignment: CDR1 SGHAT and CDR2 FQDESV (reference sequence). This CDR3 comprises 15 residues. J was trimmed by 5 bases and V by 0 bases; bases with no gene match: 5. The CDR3 DNA reads TGTGCCAGCAGCTTAGCACAGGGGGGCCGTGAGACCCAGTACTTC. It translates to CASSLAQGGRETQYF.

The chain couples TRBV12-5 to TRBJ1-4; TRBD1 agrees at 7 bases. The CDR3 loop spans 16 amino acids. J lost 2 bases, V lost 2 bases, and 5 bases had no gene match. Per the germline V gene, CDR1 is LGHNT and CDR2 is FRNRAP. CDR3 DNA: TGTGCTAGTGGTTTGACTAGGGGGCGGACTAATGAAAAACTGTTTTTT. This sequence encodes CASGLTRGRTNEKLFF.

The chain combines TRBV3-1 (or the pseudogene TRBV3-2) with TRBJ1-3, with TRBD1 identical over 7 bases. Losses at the gene ends were 2 bases for V and 0 bases for J; bases not matched to a gene: 4. The CDR3 covers 16 residues. Germline-derived CDR1 and CDR2 are LGHDT and YNNKEL (reference sequence). CDR3 sequence (DNA): TGTGCCAGCAGCCAATGGGACAGCAGCTCTGGAAACACCATATATTTT. Its protein product is CASSQWDSSSGNTIYF.

V usage is TRBV19 and J usage is TRBJ2-7; 9 bases are shared with TRBD1. Per germline, CDR1 LNHDA and CDR2 SQIVND (reference sequence). The J segment lost 7 bases and the V segment lost 3 bases, leaving 19 bases of the junction unmatched. The CDR3 is 18 residues long. The CDR3 DNA reads as TGTGCCAGTAGTATCCTTCCCGGACAGGGGAAGGGTCCGGGAGAGCAGTACTTC. This sequence encodes CASSILPGQGKGPGEQYF.

The genes are TRBV6-6 and TRBJ1-1, with 9 bases lining up with TRBD1. The CDR3 has 15 amino acids. The germline V gene has CDR1 MNHNY and CDR2 SVGAGI (reference sequence). V lost 6 bases to trimming and J lost 3 bases; unmatched junction nucleotides: 8. The CDR3 DNA reads TGTGCCAGCAGGCAGGGACAGGGAACGTACACTGAAGCTTTCTTT. The encoded protein is CASRQGQGTYTEAFF.

The V call is TRBV18, the J call TRBJ1-4; D remains unclear. Trimming removed 2 bases from V and 8 bases from J, with 18 bases in between. Germline-derived CDR1 and CDR2 are KGHSH and LQKENI. CDR3 length: 16 amino acids. In DNA form, the CDR3 reads TGTGCCAGCTCACCAAACAGTGCCCTTAAGAGAGAAAAACTGTTTTTT. Translating it yields CASSPNSALKREKLFF.

This sequence joins TRBV6-5 and TRBJ2-1; tentative D call: TRBD1 (6 bases). Germline V gene lookup returns CDR1 MNHEY and CDR2 SVGAGI. The CDR3 has 14 amino acids. Trimming shortened V by 6 bases and J by 5 bases, and 14 bases separated the two germline ends. CDR3 in DNA: TGTGCCAGCAGGACCTCAGGGGTGGACAATGAGCAGTTCTTC. It encodes CASRTSGVDNEQFF.

The rearrangement uses TRBV29-1 and TRBJ2-5; 8 bases align to TRBD1. CDR3 length: 13 amino acids. CDR1 is SQVTM and CDR2 is ANQGSEA in the germline V gene. The junction had 10 bases not matched to a gene; V was cut back by 8 bases and J by 5 bases. This CDR3 is CSFGQGFRETQYF. In DNA, the CDR3 is TGCAGCTTCGGACAGGGCTTTCGGGAGACCCAGTACTTC.

This chain joins TRBV19 and TRBJ2-4, with a weak D call TRBD1 (5 bases). This CDR3 is built from 15 residues. Germline CDR1 is LNHDA and CDR2 is SQIVND (reference sequence). V was shortened by 3 bases and J by 6 bases, with 15 bases between the two germline ends. CDR3 loop: CASSMERQRGNIQYF. The CDR3 DNA reads as TGTGCCAGTAGTATGGAGAGACAGAGAGGAAACATTCAGTACTTC.

The V and J genes are TRBV28 and TRBJ1-5, with D perhaps matching TRBD1 (5 bases). The length of the CDR3 is 16 residues. CDR1 and CDR2 (germline): MDHEN, SYDVKM. The ends were cut back, 3 bases at V and 3 bases at J, with 15 bases in the middle. CDR3 in DNA: TGTGCCAGCAGTTTGGGAGGGGCGATATACAATCAGCCCCAGCATTTT. It specifies CASSLGGAIYNQPQHF.

The chain joins TRBV11-2 to TRBJ2-3; 11 positions agree with TRBD2. CDR1 is SGHAT and CDR2 is FQNNGV in the germline V gene. Losses at the gene ends were 6 bases for V and 5 bases for J; bases not matched to a gene: 1. The CDR3 sequence is 13 residues long. The CDR3 DNA reads TGTGCCAGCAGGGGGACTAGCGGAGATACGCAGTATTTT. It translates to CASRGTSGDTQYF. The full variable domain, rest sourced from reference TRBV11-2 and TRBJ2-3, is EAGVAQSPRYKIIEKRQSVAFWCNPISGHATLYWYQQILGQGPKLLIQFQNNGVVDDSQLPKDRFSAERLKGVDSTLKIQPAKLEDSAVYLCASRGTSGDTQYFGPGTRLTVL.